This T cell receptor (beta chain) was sequenced during a study of cytomegalovirus exposure and HLA in healthy donors. Study details: Genetic ancestry analysis placed approximately 79% of the approximately 390 donors that were genotyped in the Caucasian-associated cluster.

Concerning this clone itself: Its matching antigen is unknown.

The V gene's germline CDR1 is KGHSH and CDR2 LQKENI. V was trimmed by 2 bases and J by 8 bases, leaving 7 bases between them. The CDR3 covers 12 residues. Both 60 Vbeta primers and 13 Jbeta primers went into the PCR. Produced via immunoSEQ multiplex PCR; TCRdb's table is partial and in-frame only. Among around 260,000 clones listed, 80% were seen once. Whole-study results and caveats: Accurate prediction of most subjects' HLA-A and HLA-B alleles from TCR beta sequences was reported. Being productive about 87% or about 30% of the time was typical of most TCR beta V segments in an earlier analysis.

The chain is built from TRBV18 and TRBJ1-5; no reliable D call. The clonotype was recovered from a girl aged 2 to 9 in good health and CMV-seronegative. The sequencing sample was made of PBMCs. The CDR3 loop reads CASSPGREPQHF. Written as DNA, the CDR3 is TGTGCCAGCTCACCAGGGAGGGAGCCCCAGCATTTT.